What follows are 10 T cell receptor beta chains derived from one specimen sequenced in a study of cytomegalovirus exposure and HLA in healthy donors. PCR primers comprised 60 Vbeta and 13 Jbeta primers. TCRdb keeps only in-frame clones here, not all; method: immunoSEQ multiplex PCR. The sample carries some 110,000 clones, 55% to 80% recorded once. The sequenced material came from PBMCs. The receptors originated from a woman in her 30s in good health and CMV-seronegative.

The rearrangement links TRBV28 to TRBJ2-7; D possibly corresponds to TRBD1 (6 bases). The germline gives CDR1 MDHEN, CDR2 SYDVKM. Between the trimmed V and J ends, which lost 5 bases and 3 bases, there was a span of 20 bases. The CDR3 spans 16 residues. CDR3 loop: CASSGQTRTGGYEQYF. In nucleotides, the CDR3 is TGTGCCAGCAGTGGACAGACAAGGACCGGAGGCTACGAGCAGTACTTC.

The V and J genes are TRBV27 and TRBJ1-6; D is unclear. The CDR3 runs to 14 residues. V lost 0 bases and J 8 bases, leaving 8 bases between the germline ends. Germline V gives CDR1 MNHEY, CDR2 SMNVEV (reference sequence). The CDR3 loop reads CASSLSQSHSPLHF. The CDR3 coding sequence is TGTGCCAGCAGTTTATCCCAGTCGCATTCACCCCTCCACTTT.

This clone was counted between two and nine times. The chain carries TRBV2 and TRBJ1-4; tentatively, D is TRBD1 (6 bases). Germline assignment: CDR1 SNHLY and CDR2 FYNNEI. The length of the CDR3 is 13 residues. V was pared by 8 bases and J by 2 bases, with 9 bases between. The CDR3 is CASHRVTNEKLFF. As DNA, the CDR3 is TGTGCCAGCCACAGGGTCACTAATGAAAAACTGTTTTTT.

This chain connects TRBV5-6 to TRBJ2-2, with 10 bases matching TRBD2. Germline values: CDR1 SGHDT, CDR2 YYEEEE. V lost 7 bases, J lost 4 bases, and 7 bases stayed unmatched. The CDR3 is 15 amino acids. The CDR3 nucleotides read TGTGCCAGCTGGGTAGCGGGAGGACGCACCGGGGAGCTGTTTTTT. Translated, it gives CASWVAGGRTGELFF.

This chain connects TRBV7-2 to TRBJ1-2; a possible D gene is TRBD1 (5 bases). Germline CDR1 reads SGHTA; CDR2 reads FQGNSA. V was trimmed by 4 bases and J by 6 bases, leaving 21 bases between them. The CDR3 spans 16 residues. CDR3: CASSSSGVAGGDGYTF. As DNA, the CDR3 is TGTGCCAGCAGCTCTAGCGGAGTGGCGGGGGGTGATGGCTACACCTTC.

This clone was seen a handful of times. The J gene is TRBJ2-1, the V gene TRBV6-6, with a possible D match to TRBD1 (5 bases). The CDR3 consists of 15 residues. Germline CDR1 reads MNHNY; CDR2 reads SVGAGI (reference sequence). V was shortened by 3 bases and J by 5 bases, with 14 bases between the two germline ends. The CDR3 nucleotides read TGTGCCAGCAGTTATCCTGGGGCCTTTAACAATGAGCAGTTCTTC. Amino acids: CASSYPGAFNNEQFF.

There are a few counts of this clone. The chain recombines TRBV7-8 with TRBJ2-7, with 10 bases that match TRBD2. Germline-derived CDR1 and CDR2 are SGHVS and FQNEAQ. The CDR3 totals 16 residues. V was clipped by 1 base and J by 1 base; unmatched bases: 4. The CDR3, as DNA: TGTGCCAGCAGCTTAGTGGCTAGCGGGAGTTCCTACGAGCAGTACTTC. Protein product: CASSLVASGSSYEQYF.

The V call is TRBV19, the J call TRBJ2-7, with 13 bases that match TRBD2. The junction had 6 bases not matched to a gene; V was cut back by 9 bases and J by 4 bases. The CDR3 has 14 residues. Germline lookup yields CDR1 LNHDA and CDR2 SQIVND (reference sequence). CDR3 region: CASRLAGGGYEQYF. CDR3 nucleotides: TGTGCCAGCAGACTAGCGGGAGGTGGGTACGAGCAGTACTTC. The variable domain in full, with the rest retrieved from reference TRBV19 and TRBJ2-7, is DGGITQSPKYLFRKEGQNVTLSCEQNLNHDAMYWYRQDPGQGLRLIYYSQIVNDFQKGDIAEGYSVSREKKESFPLTVTSAQKNPTAFYLCASRLAGGGYEQYFGPGTRLTVT.

This clone was picked up a small number of times. The chain recombines TRBV7-6 with TRBJ1-6; 7 nucleotides align to TRBD1. The ends lost 1 base at V and 6 bases at J; junction bases unmatched: 3. Germline V gene data show CDR1 as SGHVS and CDR2 as FNYEAQ. This CDR3 region has 15 residues. CDR3 coding DNA: TGTGCCAGCAGCTTAGAGGGGGCAGGTAATTCACCCCTCCACTTT. It translates to CASSLEGAGNSPLHF.

V and J are TRBV7-2 and TRBJ2-5; D is perhaps TRBD1 (5 bases). The germline CDR1 and CDR2 sequences are SGHTA and FQGNSA. The CDR3 contains 16 residues. Trimming shortened V by 1 base and J by 1 base, and 13 bases separated the two germline ends. DNA for the CDR3: TGTGCCAGCAGCTTAGGGCCCAGGGAACCCCAAGAGACCCAGTACTTC. Translation gives CASSLGPREPQETQYF.